Below, 15 T cell receptor beta chains from the same sample are listed, as sequenced in a study of CD8 T cells in Susac syndrome. An amount of RNA that ranged from about 0.45 to 1 ug was reverse transcribed with random hexamers. Via MiXCR, TCRdb re-called the immunoSEQ multiplex PCR reads, giving one row per CDR3 protein. The sample records over 150,000 distinct CDR3 sequences, approximately 93% being singletons. The sample comprised CD4+ T cells from PBMCs. Receptors originate from a human donor with multiple sclerosis.

This chain links TRBV12-3 or TRBV12-4 with TRBJ2-7; TRBD2 matches at 13 bases. This CDR3 is built from 16 residues. The junction had 6 bases not matched to a gene; V was cut back by 1 base and J by 6 bases. CDR3 loop: CASSLGTGLAGPEQYF. The CDR3 coding sequence is TGTGCCAGCAGTTTAGGGACGGGACTAGCGGGACCCGAGCAGTACTTC.

CDR3 in DNA: TGTGCCACCAGCAGAGATACTGGCAATTCACCCCTCCACTTT. Its translation: CATSRDTGNSPLHF. This chain uses TRBV15 with TRBJ1-6; D is uncertain. The germline V gene encodes CDR1 LNHNV and CDR2 YYDKDF (reference sequence). This CDR3 spans 14 amino acids. Trimming left V 0 bases short and J 7 bases short, with 7 bases between.

This chain links TRBV4-1 with TRBJ2-1; TRBD2 aligns across 12 bases. Germline V gene lookup returns CDR1 MGHRA and CDR2 YSYEKL. This CDR3 is 21 amino acids long. V gave up 4 bases and J gave up 1 base; unmatched junction bases: 17. For the CDR3, the DNA is TGCGCCAGCAGCCCCTTGGGGCCTAGCGGGAGGGGTGTGACGTCCTACAATGAGCAGTTCTTC. Encoded protein: CASSPLGPSGRGVTSYNEQFF.

The chain is built from TRBV20-1 and TRBJ2-5, with TRBD1 matching over 8 bases. J was trimmed by 2 bases and V by 7 bases; bases with no gene match: 6. This CDR3 has 13 residues. Germline CDR1 and CDR2: DFQATT and SNEGSKA (reference sequence). The CDR3 sequence is CSGNTGGQETQYF. DNA of the CDR3: TGCAGTGGGAACACAGGGGGGCAAGAGACCCAGTACTTC.

The chain employs TRBV29-1 and TRBJ1-5; maybe TRBD1 (6 bases). The V and J ends lost 4 bases and 0 bases respectively, with 7 bases between them. The CDR3 runs 13 residues. The germline gives CDR1 SQVTM, CDR2 ANQGSEA. The CDR3 protein is CSVVQGSNQPQHF. The CDR3 DNA follows: TGCAGCGTTGTACAGGGTAGCAATCAGCCCCAGCATTTT.

The chain is built from TRBV11-2 and TRBJ1-4; D might be TRBD1 (6 bases). Between the trimmed V and J ends, which lost 6 bases and 4 bases, there was a span of 18 bases. The CDR3 contains 16 residues. Germline assignment: CDR1 SGHAT and CDR2 FQNNGV. As DNA, the CDR3 is TGTGCCAGCAGACATATAAGGGGGAGGAGTAATGAAAAACTGTTTTTT. Translated, it gives CASRHIRGRSNEKLFF.

This chain joins TRBV4-3 and TRBJ2-4; unclear D gene. In germline, CDR1 is LGHNA, CDR2 YSLEER. The germline V and J ends were trimmed by 0 bases and 8 bases, with 8 bases remaining between them. CDR3 length equals 13 residues. The CDR3, as DNA: TGCGCCAGCAGCCAAGAAAGAAGAGACATTCAGTACTTC. Amino acids: CASSQERRDIQYF.

This clonotype was detected once. The chain has TRBV12-3 or TRBV12-4 and TRBJ2-5; D remains unclear. The CDR3 is 14 amino acids. V lost 6 bases and J 4 bases, leaving 15 bases between the germline ends. CDR3 DNA sequence: TGTGCCAGCAGCCCTATGGGCGGTCGAGAGACCCAGTACTTC. Protein product: CASSPMGGRETQYF.

The table lists this clonotype with a count of one. V and J are TRBV4-2 and TRBJ2-1; 11 bases map to TRBD1. This CDR3 spans 17 amino acids. Germline V gene sequence: CDR1 LGHNA, CDR2 YNFKEQ. V dropped 4 bases and J dropped 9; count of bases not matched to a gene: 14. CDR3 coding DNA: TGTGCCAGCAGCCCATGCGACAGGACAGGGGGCGCGTGTGAGCAGTTCTTC. It yields the protein CASSPCDRTGGACEQFF.

V and J are TRBV6-6 and TRBJ2-1; 11 positions match TRBD2. CDR1 is MNHNY and CDR2 is SVGAGI in the germline V gene (reference sequence). The CDR3 runs 15 residues. J was trimmed by 7 bases and V by 6 bases; bases with no gene match: 8. The CDR3 DNA reads as TGTGCCAGCAGAACCCTAGCGGGGGGATCTAATGAGCAGTTCTTC. Translated: CASRTLAGGSNEQFF.

The rearrangement links TRBV27 to TRBJ1-2; 9 nucleotides line up with TRBD1. V shed 4 bases, J shed 7 bases, and the junction held 10 bases outside the gene matches. This CDR3 comprises 15 residues. Germline lookup yields CDR1 MNHEY and CDR2 SMNVEV (reference sequence). The DNA of the CDR3 is TGTGCCAGCAGTTCGTGGACAGGGGCGTCACTTGGCTACACCTTC. Its translation: CASSSWTGASLGYTF.

The chain links TRBV5-4 to TRBJ2-3; D is ambiguous. The V end lost 7 bases, the J end lost 4 bases, and 16 bases lay between the germline ends. CDR1 is SGHNT and CDR2 is YYREEE in the germline V gene (reference sequence). The CDR3 loop spans 14 amino acids. In DNA, the CDR3 is TGTGCCAGCCGCGCCTTGAGATCATCAGATACGCAGTATTTT. Residues: CASRALRSSDTQYF.

This clonotype is a singleton in its sample. This rearrangement joins TRBV30 to TRBJ1-2; 10 nucleotides align to TRBD1. The CDR3 extends over 14 amino acids. CDR1 is GTSNPN and CDR2 is SVGIG in the germline V gene (reference sequence). Trimming took 6 bases from V and 4 from J; bases not matched to a gene: 8. CDR3 sequence reads: CACPGTGARYGYTF. In DNA form, the CDR3 reads TGTGCCTGCCCTGGGACAGGGGCCCGCTATGGCTACACCTTC.

V and J are TRBV7-9 and TRBJ1-2, with D unclear. This CDR3 has 11 residues. Deletions cut 7 bases from V and 4 bases from J, with 7 bases between. CDR1 and CDR2 from the germline V gene are SEHNR and FQNEAQ (reference sequence). The CDR3 nucleotides read TGTGCCAGCACCAGCTCCTATGGCTACACCTTC. This codes for CASTSSYGYTF.

The CDR3 loop reads CASSALNTEAFF. The CDR3 bases are TGTGCCAGCAGTGCCCTGAACACTGAAGCTTTCTTT. The chain joins TRBV11-2 to TRBJ1-1; D is uncertain. CDR3 length: 12 residues. V was shortened by 6 bases and J by 0 bases, with 5 bases between the two germline ends. Germline loops: CDR1 SGHAT, CDR2 FQNNGV.